What follows are 14 T cell receptor beta chains derived from one specimen sequenced in a study of blood T cell repertoires in COVID-19. Only in-frame clones appear in the TCRdb table, and some are missing; sequencing was by immunoSEQ multiplex PCR. This sample has just over 300,000 clones, with approximately 85% found just once. The sample consisted of PBMCs or T cells enriched from blood (not recorded which). Receptor source: a man under 40 who had recovered from COVID-19.

V gene TRBV5-1 combines with J gene TRBJ2-7, with 7 nucleotides matching TRBD1. CDR1 is SGHRS and CDR2 is YFSETQ in the germline V gene. V was clipped by 0 bases and J by 4 bases; unmatched bases: 7. The CDR3 length is 15 residues. As DNA, the CDR3 is TGCGCCAGCAGCTTGGTTGGGACAGAAGATTACGAGCAGTACTTC. Translated: CASSLVGTEDYEQYF. Full variable domain (outside the CDR3, taken from reference TRBV5-1 and TRBJ2-7): KAGVTQTPRYLIKTRGQQVTLSCSPISGHRSVSWYQQTPGQGLQFLFEYFSETQRNKGNFPGRFSGRQFSNSRSEMNVSTLELGDSALYLCASSLVGTEDYEQYFGPGTRLTVT.

The gene calls are TRBV5-6 and TRBJ2-1, with 8 bases lining up with TRBD2. The CDR3 length is 16 residues. V lost 2 bases, J lost 4 bases, and 8 bases stayed unmatched. Germline CDR1 is SGHDT and CDR2 is YYEEEE. The CDR3 bases are TGTGCCAGCAGCTTTGACGGGGGGGCTTTTTACAATGAGCAGTTCTTC. Translation gives CASSFDGGAFYNEQFF. Using reference TRBV5-6 and TRBJ2-1 for the parts outside the CDR3, the full variable domain is DAGVTQSPTHLIKTRGQQVTLRCSPKSGHDTVSWYQQALGQGPQFIFQYYEEEERQRGNFPDRFSGHQFPNYSSELNVNALLLGDSALYLCASSFDGGAFYNEQFFGPGTRLTVL.

V is TRBV30 and J is TRBJ2-7; tentatively, D is TRBD1 (6 bases). CDR1 and CDR2 (germline): GTSNPN, SVGIG (reference sequence). V shed 5 bases and J shed 2 bases, with 10 bases lying between them. CDR3 length: 12 amino acids. CDR3 sequence reads: CAWGTSAYEQYF. CDR3 sequence (DNA): TGTGCCTGGGGGACAAGTGCCTACGAGCAGTACTTC.

This rearrangement joins TRBV15 to TRBJ1-1; TRBD1 matches at 8 bases. CDR1 is LNHNV, CDR2 YYDKDF, per germline (reference sequence). V lost 6 bases and J lost 4; bases outside the gene matches: 13. The CDR3 consists of 16 residues. CDR3 sequence: CATRNRGVVVFTEAFF. In nucleotides, the CDR3 is TGTGCCACCAGGAACAGGGGGGTTGTAGTTTTCACTGAAGCTTTCTTT.

This clone was seen a single time. V usage is TRBV5-1 and J usage is TRBJ1-6; 8 nucleotides line up with TRBD1. The CDR3 covers 16 residues. CDR1 SGHRS and CDR2 YFSETQ come from the germline V gene. The ends lost 2 bases at V and 5 bases at J; junction bases unmatched: 6. CDR3 protein: CASSFYVGQDNSPLHF. CDR3 DNA: TGCGCCAGCAGCTTTTATGTGGGACAGGATAATTCACCCCTCCACTTT.

J is TRBJ2-7 and V is TRBV4-2; no reliable D call. V lost 4 bases, J lost 9 bases, and 16 bases lay in between. The CDR3 is 13 residues long. Germline V gene lookup returns CDR1 LGHNA and CDR2 YNFKEQ. CDR3 amino acids: CASSLAASVGQYF. The DNA for the CDR3 is TGTGCCAGCAGCCTCGCGGCGAGTGTTGGGCAGTACTTC.

This chain uses TRBV7-9 with TRBJ1-6, with unresolved D. V gave up 4 bases and J gave up 9 bases, with 10 bases separating them. Germline CDR1 is SEHNR and CDR2 is FQNEAQ (reference sequence). The CDR3 is made up of 13 amino acids. CDR3 coding DNA: TGTGCCAGCAGCTCCGGCGAGGTTTCACCCCTCCACTTT. It yields the protein CASSSGEVSPLHF.

The J gene is TRBJ1-5, the V gene TRBV18; D might be TRBD1 (5 bases). Germline CDR1 KGHSH, CDR2 LQKENI. The CDR3 consists of 14 residues. Trimming cost V 2 bases and J 6 bases, with 11 bases left between them. This CDR3 reads CASSPSGDSQPQHF. CDR3 bases: TGTGCCAGCTCACCATCGGGGGATAGTCAGCCCCAGCATTTT.

The chain employs TRBV28 and TRBJ2-1; TRBD2 matches at 7 bases. The CDR3 is 15 residues long. CDR1 MDHEN and CDR2 SYDVKM come from the germline V gene. The trim removed 6 bases at V and 3 bases at J, leaving 8 bases unmatched. CDR3 nucleotide sequence: TGTGCCAGCAGCCCGGCGGGGGAAGGCTACAATGAGCAGTTCTTC. This sequence encodes CASSPAGEGYNEQFF.

The chain has TRBV9 and TRBJ2-4; perhaps TRBD2 as D (5 bases). The CDR3 consists of 13 residues. The V gene's germline CDR1 is SGDLS and CDR2 YYNGEE. Trimming stripped 3 bases from V and 3 bases from J, with 7 bases between. The CDR3 reads CASSEGGKNIQYF. The CDR3, as DNA: TGTGCCAGCAGCGAAGGAGGCAAAAACATTCAGTACTTC. Together with reference TRBV9 and TRBJ2-4, the CDR3 gives the full variable domain: DSGVTQTPKHLITATGQRVTLRCSPRSGDLSVYWYQQSLDQGLQFLIQYYNGEERAKGNILERFSAQQFPDLHSELNLSSLELGDSALYFCASSEGGKNIQYFGAGTRLSVL.

The chain couples TRBV3-1 (or the pseudogene TRBV3-2) to TRBJ2-4; TRBD2 might be the D (6 bases). V was trimmed by 0 bases and J by 12 bases, leaving 18 bases between them. The CDR3 is 15 amino acids. Looked up from germline, CDR1 is LGHDT and CDR2 is YNNKEL (reference sequence). The CDR3 nucleotides are TGTGCCAGCAGCCAAGAGGGGGGTGGCTCCCCTGCTCAGTACTTC. Translation: CASSQEGGGSPAQYF.

The CDR3 DNA follows: TGTGCCAGCAGCCTCAGGGTTGATACCCAGTACTTC. It yields the protein CASSLRVDTQYF. The rearrangement uses TRBV3-1 (or the pseudogene TRBV3-2) and TRBJ2-5, with D possibly being TRBD1 (5 bases). This CDR3 contains 12 residues. CDR1 LGHDT and CDR2 YNNKEL come from the germline V gene (reference sequence). Trimming shortened V by 4 bases and J by 8 bases, and 11 bases separated the two germline ends.

The chain carries TRBV19 and TRBJ2-7; TRBD1 agrees at 7 bases. Germline CDR1 LNHDA, CDR2 SQIVND (reference sequence). The CDR3 contains 14 residues. After removal of 5 bases from V and 4 bases from J, the junction contained 8 bases not matched to a gene. CDR3 region: CASSGRTGAYEQYF. The CDR3 DNA follows: TGTGCCAGTAGTGGAAGGACAGGTGCTTACGAGCAGTACTTC. The full variable domain, in which reference TRBV19 and TRBJ2-7 provide the parts outside the CDR3, is DGGITQSPKYLFRKEGQNVTLSCEQNLNHDAMYWYRQDPGQGLRLIYYSQIVNDFQKGDIAEGYSVSREKKESFPLTVTSAQKNPTAFYLCASSGRTGAYEQYFGPGTRLTVT.

J is TRBJ2-7 and V is TRBV18, with D tentatively TRBD1 (5 bases). The CDR3 has 14 residues. V was clipped by 2 bases and J by 2 bases, with 10 bases between them. Germline V lookup: CDR1 KGHSH, CDR2 LQKENI. DNA for the CDR3: TGTGCCAGCTCACCAACACAGGAGACCTACGAGCAGTACTTC. Residues: CASSPTQETYEQYF.